A selection of T cell receptor beta chains follows, all from one sample in a study of T cell changes during pregnancy in multiple sclerosis. TCRdb keeps only in-frame clones here, not all; method: immunoSEQ multiplex PCR. The repertoire holds tens of thousands of clones, with under 95% as singletons. The sample was peripheral blood, taken in the first trimester of pregnancy. The receptors originated from a female donor in good health, enrolled as a control in a pregnancy study. Each CDR3 is given with its conserved first and last residue.

TRBV6-4	TRBJ2-7	CMPDIFDEQYF
TRBV7-9	TRBJ2-3	CASRPSGAFTDTQYF
TRBV7-2	TRBJ2-5	CASSLAGGETQYF
TRBV30	TRBJ1-3	CAGTGTGGNTIYF
TRBV7-9	TRBJ2-5	CASSLPGQQGETQYF
TRBV14	TRBJ2-3	CASSQALSMRDTQYF
TRBV7-2	TRBJ1-1	CASSLVRGAGTEAFF
TRBV18	TRBJ1-5	CASSLEGYQPQHF
TRBV19	TRBJ2-7	CASSQREAYEQYF
TRBV7-9	TRBJ2-1	CASSLGGLAGIYNEQFF
TRBV7-9	TRBJ2-6	CAIDPGTGPSGANVLTF
TRBV6-4	TRBJ2-3	CASSRLALRTDTQYF
TRBV2	TRBJ1-1	CASSDWQKNTEAFF
TRBV30	TRBJ2-5	CAWSLVAGGQETQYF
TRBV4-3	TRBJ2-1	CASSQDGTGTSGTYNEQFF
TRBV7-7	TRBJ2-7	CASSPGLASSYEQYF
TRBV19	TRBJ1-3	CASSVQGGNTIYF
TRBV10-3	TRBJ2-3	CAIRPTSGGATDTQYF
TRBV5-1	TRBJ1-3	CASSPVSAGSGNTIYF
TRBV15	TRBJ1-5	CATTPDRENQPQHF
TRBV5-1	TRBJ1-5	CASSLEGGQPQHF
TRBV13	TRBJ2-7	CASSSTGLAGGSYEQYF
TRBV30	TRBJ1-2	CAWSVGTPGAYGYTF
TRBV19	TRBJ2-2	CASSPPGTGELFF
TRBV29-1	TRBJ2-1	CSVLTSGGRYEQFF
TRBV5-1	TRBJ1-1	CASSLVPDSLNTEAFF
TRBV28	TRBJ2-1	CASSSGLKPQILSYNEQFF
TRBV25-1	TRBJ2-5	CASSGAGYQETQYF
TRBV18	TRBJ2-5	CASSLGLAGGPETQYF